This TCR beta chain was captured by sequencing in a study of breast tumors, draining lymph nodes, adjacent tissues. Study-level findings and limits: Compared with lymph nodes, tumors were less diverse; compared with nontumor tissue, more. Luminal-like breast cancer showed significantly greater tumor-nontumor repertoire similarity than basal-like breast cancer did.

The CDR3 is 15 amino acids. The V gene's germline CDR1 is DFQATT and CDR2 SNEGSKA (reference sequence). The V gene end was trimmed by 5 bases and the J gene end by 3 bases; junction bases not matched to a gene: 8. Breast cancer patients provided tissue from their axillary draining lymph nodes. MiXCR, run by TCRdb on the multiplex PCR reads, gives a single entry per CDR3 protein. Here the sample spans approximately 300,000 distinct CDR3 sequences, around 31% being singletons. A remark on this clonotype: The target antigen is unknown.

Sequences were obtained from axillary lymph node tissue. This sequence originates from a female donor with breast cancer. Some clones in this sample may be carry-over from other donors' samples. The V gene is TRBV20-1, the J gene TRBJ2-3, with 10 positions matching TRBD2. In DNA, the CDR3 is TGCAGTGCTGGTCTAGCGGGAGTGGGGACAGATACGCAGTATTTT. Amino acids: CSAGLAGVGTDTQYF.